A single sample is the source of the 7 T cell receptor beta chains below, sequenced in a study of blood T cell repertoires in COVID-19. Data came from immunoSEQ multiplex PCR; TCRdb stores just in-frame clones and leaves some out. The data show roughly 150,000 clones, with 80% to 90% seen just once and approximately 3% held by the top ten. Sequencing was done on a sample of peripheral blood. These receptors all stem from a woman in her sixties or seventies with active COVID-19.

The chain recombines TRBV5-6 with TRBJ2-1; TRBD2 matches 7 bases. V gave up 6 bases and J gave up 0 bases; unmatched junction bases: 12. The germline CDR1 and CDR2 sequences are SGHDT and YYEEEE. The CDR3 loop spans 17 amino acids. DNA of the CDR3: TGTGCCAGCAACCAACTCTACGGGGGGAGCTCCTACAATGAGCAGTTCTTC. Amino acid sequence: CASNQLYGGSSYNEQFF.

The rearrangement uses TRBV18 and TRBJ1-2; 9 bases fit TRBD1. The CDR3 is made up of 14 amino acids. The ends lost 3 bases at V and 8 bases at J; junction bases unmatched: 7. CDR1 and CDR2 from the germline V gene are KGHSH and LQKENI. CDR3 bases: TGTGCCAGCTCACCCGGGACAGGGCTAGGCGGCTACACCTTC. The encoded protein is CASSPGTGLGGYTF.

This clone was seen more than once but under ten times. The V gene is TRBV6-1, the J gene TRBJ2-7; 9 positions match TRBD2. The V segment lost 3 bases and the J segment 1 base; nucleotides outside the gene matches: 7. The germline V gene encodes CDR1 MNHNS and CDR2 SASEGT. CDR3 length: 16 residues. The CDR3 sequence is CASSEWLAGPSYEQYF. CDR3 DNA: TGTGCCAGCAGTGAGTGGCTAGCGGGACCTTCCTACGAGCAGTACTTC.

V and J are TRBV5-1 and TRBJ2-3, with 8 nucleotides matching TRBD1. Germline V gene sequence: CDR1 SGHRS, CDR2 YFSETQ. Unmatched junction bases numbered 9, after V lost 0 bases and J lost 9 bases. This CDR3 is built from 15 residues. The CDR3 DNA sequence: TGCGCCAGCAGCTTGGGTTCAGGGGGCCAAAAAACGCAGTATTTT. It codes for CASSLGSGGQKTQYF. The full variable domain, in which reference TRBV5-1 and TRBJ2-3 provide the parts outside the CDR3, is KAGVTQTPRYLIKTRGQQVTLSCSPISGHRSVSWYQQTPGQGLQFLFEYFSETQRNKGNFPGRFSGRQFSNSRSEMNVSTLELGDSALYLCASSLGSGGQKTQYFGPGTRLTVL.

The chain is built from TRBV20-1 and TRBJ2-7, with a weak D call TRBD1 (5 bases). Germline V gene data show CDR1 as DFQATT and CDR2 as SNEGSKA (reference sequence). With 3 bases removed from V and 4 bases from J, the gap between germline ends came to 16 bases. This CDR3 is 14 amino acids long. CDR3 nucleotides: TGCAGTGCTAGTACGGCCAGGGTAAAGTACGAGCAGTACTTC. Protein product: CSASTARVKYEQYF.

The count of this clone is one. The CDR3: CASSYSPSGRHTYEQYF. Written as DNA, the CDR3 is TGTGCCAGCAGTTACTCGCCCAGCGGGAGGCACACCTACGAGCAGTACTTC. J is TRBJ2-7 and V is TRBV6-2 or TRBV6-3; 9 positions agree with TRBD2. Germline V gene lookup returns CDR1 MNHEY and CDR2 SVGEGT. This CDR3 comprises 17 residues. The V segment lost 0 bases and the J segment 2 bases; nucleotides outside the gene matches: 8.

This rearrangement joins TRBV28 to TRBJ1-6; 10 nucleotides line up with TRBD1. Germline assignment: CDR1 MDHEN and CDR2 SYDVKM. There are 14 residues in the CDR3. V lost 6 bases, J lost 9 bases, and 5 bases stayed unmatched. This chain's CDR3 is CASSWGTGVSPLHF. The CDR3 DNA is TGTGCCAGCAGCTGGGGGACAGGGGTTTCACCCCTCCACTTT.